This is a list of T cell receptor beta chains from one sample in a study of T cell changes during pregnancy in multiple sclerosis. The protocol was immunoSEQ multiplex PCR, while the TCRdb copy is restricted to in-frame clones and leaves out a portion. The sample holds more than 85,000 clones, approximately 92% seen once. This sample comprised peripheral blood, obtained in the second trimester of pregnancy. These receptors were taken from a female donor with multiple sclerosis, enrolled in a pregnancy study. CDR3s include the opening cysteine and the closing phenylalanine or tryptophan. D genes are given only for firm matches. Only some rows state a clone size, as once, few, many or a class for expanded clones.

TRBD1	-	TRBV19	TRBJ2-7	CATAIRDRPYEQYF	TGTGCCACCGCTATCAGGGACAGGCCTTACGAGCAGTACTTC
TRBD1	-	TRBV11-3	TRBJ1-1	CASSLGTVNTEAFF	TGTGCCAGCAGCCTAGGGACAGTGAACACTGAAGCTTTCTTT
-	once	TRBV2	TRBJ1-5	CASSAGINQPQHF	TGTGCCAGCAGCGCAGGGATCAATCAGCCCCAGCATTTT
-	-	TRBV5-1	TRBJ2-7	CASSSGGTGTYEQYF	TGCGCCAGCAGCTCGGGGGGGACAGGGACCTACGAGCAGTACTTC
TRBD1	-	TRBV6-5	TRBJ2-2	CASRSDRGAGELFF	TGTGCCAGCAGATCGGACAGGGGGGCCGGGGAGCTGTTTTTT
TRBD1	-	TRBV7-9	TRBJ2-7	CASSLNPGGAGEQYF	TGTGCCAGCAGCTTAAACCCAGGGGGCGCGGGGGAGCAGTACTTC
TRBD2	-	TRBV28	TRBJ2-5	CASRGREGERETQYF	TGTGCCAGCAGGGGGCGGGAGGGTGAGAGAGAGACCCAGTACTTC
TRBD2	-	TRBV9	TRBJ2-1	CARGTLGEGEQFF	TGTGCCAGAGGGACCTTGGGGGAGGGTGAGCAGTTCTTC
-	-	TRBV2	TRBJ1-2	CASSVEAGNYGYTF	TGTGCCAGCAGTGTCGAGGCAGGGAACTATGGCTACACCTTC
-	-	TRBV27	TRBJ2-1	CASSLLRAGDGDEQFF	TGTGCCAGCAGTTTATTGAGGGCTGGCGATGGGGATGAGCAGTTCTTC
-	few	TRBV29-1	TRBJ1-1	CSVALRTEAFF	TGCAGCGTTGCCCTGAGAACTGAAGCTTTCTTT
TRBD1	once	TRBV14	TRBJ2-7	CASSPWTGRHEQYF	TGTGCCAGCAGCCCCTGGACAGGGCGGCACGAGCAGTACTTC
TRBD2	-	TRBV30	TRBJ2-7	CAWDTPSSPGGTNEQYF	TGTGCCTGGGACACCCCCTCCTCTCCCGGGGGGACGAACGAGCAGTACTTC
TRBD1	-	TRBV6-1	TRBJ1-4	CASSAIIGAGGPRAEKLFF	TGTGCCAGCAGTGCAATAATAGGAGCAGGGGGCCCTAGGGCGGAAAAACTGTTTTTT
-	-	TRBV5-4	TRBJ1-1	CASSSGGGAKLTEAFF	TGTGCCAGCAGCTCCGGGGGGGGCGCAAAGCTCACTGAAGCTTTCTTT
TRBD1	-	TRBV18	TRBJ1-1	CASSSRQGVTNTEAFF	TGTGCCAGCTCATCGAGACAGGGGGTTACGAACACTGAAGCTTTCTTT
-	-	TRBV29-1	TRBJ2-3	CSVELEGGVSSTDTQYF	TGCAGCGTTGAGTTGGAGGGCGGAGTCTCTAGCACAGATACGCAGTATTTT
TRBD1	-	TRBV7-9	TRBJ1-2	CASSLTGADYGYTF	TGTGCCAGCAGCTTGACAGGGGCAGACTATGGCTACACCTTC
-	-	TRBV27	TRBJ2-7	CASIKYEQYF	TGTGCCAGCATAAAATACGAGCAGTACTTC
TRBD2	-	TRBV30	TRBJ2-2	CAWSVRGGYSTGELFF	TGTGCCTGGAGTGTACGGGGGGGGTATAGCACCGGGGAGCTGTTTTTT
-	few	TRBV9	TRBJ1-2	CASSVATGSGYTF	TGTGCCAGCAGCGTAGCGACAGGTTCCGGCTACACCTTC
-	-	TRBV6-6	TRBJ2-5	CASSYKGFQETQYF	TGTGCCAGCAGTTACAAGGGGTTCCAAGAGACCCAGTACTTC
-	once	TRBV7-2	TRBJ1-1	CASSFKRVETEAFF	TGTGCCAGCAGCTTCAAGAGGGTGGAGACTGAAGCTTTCTTT
TRBD1	-	TRBV9	TRBJ1-3	CASSPSRTGVWGNTIYF	TGTGCCAGCAGCCCGAGTCGGACAGGGGTCTGGGGAAACACCATATATTTT
-	-	TRBV4-1	TRBJ1-4	CASSQGPTGRAEKLFF	TGCGCCAGCAGCCAAGGTCCTACAGGGAGGGCTGAAAAACTGTTTTTT
-	-	TRBV7-9	TRBJ1-1	CASSLGQGAGTEAFF	TGTGCCAGCAGCTTGGGGCAGGGCGCCGGCACTGAAGCTTTCTTT
-	-	TRBV7-6	TRBJ2-5	CASSSQETQYF	TGTGCCAGCAGCTCACAAGAGACCCAGTACTTC
-	-	TRBV15	TRBJ2-2	CATSRVREGEYTNTGELFF	TGTGCCACCAGCAGAGTGCGAGAGGGGGAGTATACGAACACCGGGGAGCTGTTTTTT
TRBD2	-	TRBV4-1	TRBJ2-7	CASSPFAGVNEQYF	TGCGCCAGCAGCCCCTTCGCGGGAGTGAACGAGCAGTACTTC
-	-	TRBV7-2	TRBJ1-3	CASSLSTAGNTIYF	TGTGCCAGCAGCTTATCGACAGCTGGAAACACCATATATTTT
-	-	TRBV19	TRBJ1-3	CASSMRAAGNTIYF	TGTGCCAGTAGTATGAGGGCAGCTGGAAACACCATATATTTT
-	-	TRBV18	TRBJ1-3	CASSPDGSSGNTIYF	TGTGCCAGCTCACCAGACGGGAGCTCTGGAAACACCATATATTTT
TRBD1	once	TRBV28	TRBJ2-7	CASSGTVNYEQYF	TGTGCCAGCAGTGGGACAGTGAATTACGAGCAGTACTTC
-	-	TRBV7-3	TRBJ2-3	CASSLGLDTDTQYF	TGTGCCAGCAGCTTAGGGCTCGACACAGATACGCAGTATTTT
TRBD2	once	TRBV7-2	TRBJ2-7	CASSLIGTSGFYEQYF	TGTGCCAGCAGCTTAATAGGGACTAGCGGATTTTACGAGCAGTACTTC
-	once	TRBV5-4	TRBJ2-6	CASSLYLRAAGANVLTF	TGTGCCAGCAGCTTGTATCTGAGGGCTGCTGGGGCCAACGTCCTGACTTTC
TRBD2	-	TRBV19	TRBJ2-1	CASSIKAGGPLMEQFF	TGTGCCAGTAGTATTAAGGCGGGAGGGCCTCTTATGGAGCAGTTCTTC
TRBD2	-	TRBV11-1	TRBJ2-5	CASSLQLAETQYF	TGTGCCAGCAGCTTACAACTAGCGGAGACCCAGTACTTC
TRBD1	once	TRBV18	TRBJ1-1	CASSPMDRGFLNTEAFF	TGTGCCAGCTCACCAATGGACAGGGGATTTTTGAACACTGAAGCTTTCTTT
TRBD2	-	TRBV5-4	TRBJ2-2	CASSFKGGRMTGELFF	TGTGCCAGCAGCTTTAAGGGCGGGAGAATGACCGGGGAGCTGTTTTTT
-	-	TRBV29-1	TRBJ2-5	CSVAEYPTQYF	TGCAGCGTTGCAGAGTATCCGACCCAGTACTTC
-	few	TRBV9	TRBJ1-4	CASSVGGWGEKLFF	TGTGCCAGCAGCGTGGGAGGATGGGGAGAAAAACTGTTTTTT
TRBD1	-	TRBV5-1	TRBJ1-1	CASSLDRGYTEAFF	TGCGCCAGCAGCCTGGACAGGGGGTACACTGAAGCTTTCTTT
TRBD1	-	TRBV27	TRBJ2-5	CASSLRDRGETQYF	TGTGCCAGCAGTTTGAGGGACAGGGGTGAGACCCAGTACTTC
-	-	TRBV6-6	TRBJ2-3	CASSYSLGGSTDTQYF	TGTGCCAGCAGTTACTCGCTCGGAGGCAGCACAGATACGCAGTATTTT
-	few	TRBV10-2	TRBJ1-5	CASSEGASAPQHF	TGCGCCAGCAGTGAGGGAGCAAGTGCACCCCAGCATTTT
-	-	TRBV28	TRBJ1-4	CASSPLLGRGDEKLFF	TGTGCCAGCAGTCCCCTTTTGGGGAGGGGGGACGAAAAACTGTTTTTT
TRBD2	once	TRBV9	TRBJ2-1	CASSGLGLAGVPYNEQFF	TGTGCCAGCAGCGGCCTCGGACTAGCGGGAGTGCCCTACAATGAGCAGTTCTTC
-	-	TRBV5-4	TRBJ2-6	CASSQPGVTGANVLTF	TGTGCCAGCAGCCAACCGGGGGTAACTGGGGCCAACGTCCTGACTTTC
-	-	TRBV4-1	TRBJ1-4	CASSQVSQGNEKLFF	TGCGCCAGCAGCCAAGTTTCCCAGGGGAATGAAAAACTGTTTTTT
TRBD2	-	TRBV6-5	TRBJ2-3	CASSSLLAGATDTQYF	TGTGCCAGCAGTTCACTACTAGCGGGGGCCACAGATACGCAGTATTTT
-	-	TRBV7-8	TRBJ1-2	CASSPDSLGYGYTF	TGTGCCAGCAGCCCCGACAGCTTGGGCTATGGCTACACCTTC
TRBD1	-	TRBV2	TRBJ1-2	CASSAGQARVYGYTF	TGTGCCAGCAGCGCCGGACAGGCCCGTGTATATGGCTACACCTTC